This is a list of T cell receptor beta chains from one sample in a study of regulatory T cells in long-lasting Graves disease. MiXCR, applied by TCRdb to the multiplex PCR reads, yields one record per CDR3 protein. The sample carries 350,000 to 500,000 distinct CDR3 sequences, approximately 16% recorded once. This same sample was also part of a study on T cells in Graves' hyperthyroidism and ophthalmopathy.

Sequenced material: peripheral blood mononuclear cells (PBMCs), taken at new diagnosis, from a patient treated with antithyroid drugs. These receptor sequences come from a woman aged 25 to 39 with Graves disease. CDR3s include the opening cysteine and the closing phenylalanine or tryptophan. Fields, in order: CDR3 protein, CDR3 DNA, clone size, V gene, J gene, D gene. A D gene is named only where the DNA matches it firmly. Some rows have no size entry. The others give once, few or many, or a class for an expanded clone.

CASSPKAPAGGQFF	TGTGCCAGCAGTCCAAAGGCTCCTGCGGGAGGGCAGTTCTTC	many	TRBV27	TRBJ2-1	TRBD2
CASSLVGLAERYEQYF	TGTGCCAGCAGCTTAGTAGGACTAGCTGAAAGGTACGAGCAGTACTTC	.	TRBV7-2	TRBJ2-7	TRBD2
CASSITGTGGGYTF	TGTGCCAGCAGTATAACCGGGACAGGTGGCGGCTACACCTTC	.	TRBV19	TRBJ1-2	TRBD1
CASSLYQGAIYGYTF	TGTGCCAGCAGTTTATACCAGGGGGCTATCTATGGCTACACCTTC	many	TRBV27	TRBJ1-2	TRBD1
CASSYRDRVEKLFF	TGTGCCAGCAGTTACCGGGACAGGGTTGAAAAACTGTTTTTT	few	TRBV6-2/TRBV6-3	TRBJ1-4	TRBD1
CASSFAGTGDRKLFF	TGTGCCAGCAGCTTTGCCGGGACAGGGGATCGAAAACTGTTTTTT	.	TRBV11-3	TRBJ1-4	TRBD1
CASSRTAQNTGELFF	TGTGCCAGCAGCAGGACTGCGCAGAACACCGGGGAGCTGTTTTTT	many	TRBV14	TRBJ2-2	.
CASSQFDRGTTKQYF	TGTGCCAGCAGCCAATTTGACAGGGGAACTACGAAGCAGTACTTC	many	TRBV14	TRBJ2-7	TRBD1
CASSIDSAATEAFF	TGTGCCAGTAGTATCGACAGCGCGGCCACTGAAGCTTTCTTT	.	TRBV19	TRBJ1-1	.
CASSFPDTRNTIYF	TGTGCCAGCAGCTTCCCGGACACCAGAAACACCATATATTTT	many	TRBV7-2	TRBJ1-3	.
CASSLYSGGYNEQFF	TGTGCCAGCAGCTTATACTCCGGGGGCTACAATGAGCAGTTCTTC	many	TRBV7-9	TRBJ2-1	.
CASSPGASGSGRETQYF	TGTGCCAGCAGTCCCGGGGCTAGCGGGAGCGGTAGGGAGACCCAGTACTTC	.	TRBV12-3/TRBV12-4	TRBJ2-5	TRBD2
CSAMGKATDTQYF	TGCAGTGCTATGGGAAAAGCGACAGATACGCAGTATTTT	.	TRBV20-1	TRBJ2-3	.
CASSGFTEAFF	TGTGCCAGCAGTGGTTTCACTGAAGCTTTCTTT	many	TRBV18	TRBJ1-1	.
CASSQGLAEETQYF	TGCGCCAGCAGCCAGGGACTAGCGGAAGAGACCCAGTACTTC	many	TRBV4-3	TRBJ2-5	TRBD2
CAAGGGETQYF	TGTGCCGCCGGGGGGGGAGAGACCCAGTACTTC	few	TRBV7-9	TRBJ2-5	TRBD2
CASSPGTSGGEQYF	TGTGCCAGCTCCCCCGGGACGTCAGGGGGGGAGCAGTACTTC	many	TRBV18	TRBJ2-7	.
CASSQVPGSSGNTIYF	TGCGCCAGCAGCCAAGTTCCGGGGAGCTCTGGAAACACCATATATTTT	.	TRBV4-3	TRBJ1-3	.
CANNFPRASGRAGEQFF	TGTGCCAACAACTTCCCCCGGGCTAGCGGGAGGGCGGGGGAGCAGTTCTTC	few	TRBV13	TRBJ2-1	TRBD2
CSGGGSDRNEQFF	TGCAGTGGAGGGGGTAGCGATCGCAATGAGCAGTTCTTC	.	TRBV20-1	TRBJ2-1	.
CASSTSRGGYNEQFF	TGTGCCAGCTCAACTTCTAGGGGGGGATACAATGAGCAGTTCTTC	many	TRBV18	TRBJ2-1	.
CASSLELAGGPEYF	TGCGCCAGCAGCTTGGAACTAGCGGGAGGGCCAGAGTACTTC	many	TRBV5-1	TRBJ2-5	TRBD2
CASRGTGNHQETQYF	TGTGCCAGCAGGGGGACAGGGAATCACCAAGAGACCCAGTACTTC	many	TRBV2	TRBJ2-5	TRBD1
CASSSVGGQRTRTYEQYF	TGTGCCAGCAGTTCCGTGGGGGGACAGAGGACTCGAACCTACGAGCAGTACTTC	many	TRBV6-5	TRBJ2-7	.
CSARDLSLRTAGGNTEAFF	TGCAGTGCTAGAGATCTTTCGTTGCGTACGGCAGGGGGGAACACTGAAGCTTTCTTT	many	TRBV20-1	TRBJ1-1	TRBD1
CATSPWNTDTQYF	TGTGCCACCAGCCCATGGAACACAGATACGCAGTATTTT	.	TRBV15	TRBJ2-3	.
CASSPGQDQQFF	TGCGCCAGCAGCCCCGGACAAGACCAGCAGTTCTTC	many	TRBV5-1	TRBJ2-1	.
CASSLNDRVGGYTF	TGTGCCAGCAGTTTAAATGACAGGGTAGGAGGCTACACCTTC	many	TRBV12-3/TRBV12-4	TRBJ1-2	TRBD1
CASSLRTGSNYGYTF	TGTGCCAGCAGTTTGAGGACAGGCAGTAACTATGGCTACACCTTC	many	TRBV27	TRBJ1-2	TRBD1
CAGKTSGSYDEQFF	TGTGCCGGCAAAACTAGCGGGAGCTACGATGAGCAGTTCTTC	.	TRBV2	TRBJ2-1	TRBD2
CSASPGEQGYEQYF	TGCAGTGCTTCCCCGGGAGAGCAAGGCTACGAGCAGTACTTC	few	TRBV20-1	TRBJ2-7	.
CAWRKAGGKYEQYF	TGTGCCTGGAGAAAAGCGGGAGGGAAATACGAGCAGTACTTC	few	TRBV30	TRBJ2-7	TRBD2
CASSPTPGAYPDEQYF	TGCGCCAGCAGCCCGACCCCGGGAGCGTACCCAGACGAGCAGTACTTC	many	TRBV5-1	TRBJ2-7	.
CSAFVSRAPNYEQYF	TGCAGCGCTTTCGTCAGTCGGGCGCCGAACTACGAGCAGTACTTC	many	TRBV29-1	TRBJ2-7	.
CASSLLGRNYGYTF	TGTGCCAGCAGTTTGTTAGGGCGGAACTATGGCTACACCTTC	many	TRBV28	TRBJ1-2	.
CASSVERTFEKLFF	TGTGCCAGCAGTGTGGAGAGGACCTTTGAAAAACTGTTTTTT	.	TRBV6-2/TRBV6-3	TRBJ1-4	.
CATSRVPQEAETQYF	TGTGCCACCAGCAGAGTCCCTCAGGAGGCTGAGACCCAGTACTTC	.	TRBV15	TRBJ2-5	.
CASSYRDGANVLTF	TGTGCCAGCAGTTACAGGGATGGGGCCAACGTCCTGACTTTC	many	TRBV6-2/TRBV6-3	TRBJ2-6	.
CAWSDNYEQYF	TGTGCCTGGAGTGATAACTACGAGCAGTACTTC	many	TRBV30	TRBJ2-7	.
CSAQSGGGPYEQYF	TGCAGTGCTCAAAGCGGGGGCGGTCCCTACGAGCAGTACTTC	many	TRBV20-1	TRBJ2-7	TRBD2
CASKISGSYEQYF	TGTGCCAGCAAAATTAGCGGGAGCTACGAGCAGTACTTC	many	TRBV28	TRBJ2-7	TRBD2
CASKFYSGGEQYF	TGTGCCAGCAAATTTTACTCTGGGGGCGAGCAGTACTTC	many	TRBV6-1	TRBJ2-7	.
CSVEDRVQDTQYF	TGCAGCGTAGAAGACAGGGTCCAAGATACGCAGTATTTT	few	TRBV29-1	TRBJ2-3	TRBD1
CSATSFQLSAQFF	TGCAGTGCTACCTCCTTTCAACTTTCAGCGCAGTTCTTC	many	TRBV20-1	TRBJ2-1	.
CASSDRGGYGTQYF	TGTGCCAGCTCGGACAGGGGGGGTTATGGGACCCAGTACTTC	.	TRBV6-1	TRBJ2-5	TRBD1
CASSPPGTGIDIQYF	TGTGCCAGCTCACCACCTGGGACAGGAATAGACATTCAGTACTTC	many	TRBV18	TRBJ2-4	TRBD1
CAWNRDRQPQHF	TGTGCCTGGAACAGGGATCGCCAGCCCCAGCATTTT	many	TRBV30	TRBJ1-5	.
CASSVAGRTGGNTEAFF	TGTGCCAGCAGCGTAGCTGGGCGGACAGGAGGGAACACTGAAGCTTTCTTT	.	TRBV9	TRBJ1-1	TRBD1
CASSRTTALQSQYF	TGTGCCAGCAGCAGGACTACAGCCCTCCAGTCGCAGTACTTC	few	TRBV6-1	TRBJ2-7	.
CSAPRPLGETQYF	TGCAGTGCTCCTCGTCCCCTTGGGGAGACCCAGTACTTC	many	TRBV20-1	TRBJ2-5	.